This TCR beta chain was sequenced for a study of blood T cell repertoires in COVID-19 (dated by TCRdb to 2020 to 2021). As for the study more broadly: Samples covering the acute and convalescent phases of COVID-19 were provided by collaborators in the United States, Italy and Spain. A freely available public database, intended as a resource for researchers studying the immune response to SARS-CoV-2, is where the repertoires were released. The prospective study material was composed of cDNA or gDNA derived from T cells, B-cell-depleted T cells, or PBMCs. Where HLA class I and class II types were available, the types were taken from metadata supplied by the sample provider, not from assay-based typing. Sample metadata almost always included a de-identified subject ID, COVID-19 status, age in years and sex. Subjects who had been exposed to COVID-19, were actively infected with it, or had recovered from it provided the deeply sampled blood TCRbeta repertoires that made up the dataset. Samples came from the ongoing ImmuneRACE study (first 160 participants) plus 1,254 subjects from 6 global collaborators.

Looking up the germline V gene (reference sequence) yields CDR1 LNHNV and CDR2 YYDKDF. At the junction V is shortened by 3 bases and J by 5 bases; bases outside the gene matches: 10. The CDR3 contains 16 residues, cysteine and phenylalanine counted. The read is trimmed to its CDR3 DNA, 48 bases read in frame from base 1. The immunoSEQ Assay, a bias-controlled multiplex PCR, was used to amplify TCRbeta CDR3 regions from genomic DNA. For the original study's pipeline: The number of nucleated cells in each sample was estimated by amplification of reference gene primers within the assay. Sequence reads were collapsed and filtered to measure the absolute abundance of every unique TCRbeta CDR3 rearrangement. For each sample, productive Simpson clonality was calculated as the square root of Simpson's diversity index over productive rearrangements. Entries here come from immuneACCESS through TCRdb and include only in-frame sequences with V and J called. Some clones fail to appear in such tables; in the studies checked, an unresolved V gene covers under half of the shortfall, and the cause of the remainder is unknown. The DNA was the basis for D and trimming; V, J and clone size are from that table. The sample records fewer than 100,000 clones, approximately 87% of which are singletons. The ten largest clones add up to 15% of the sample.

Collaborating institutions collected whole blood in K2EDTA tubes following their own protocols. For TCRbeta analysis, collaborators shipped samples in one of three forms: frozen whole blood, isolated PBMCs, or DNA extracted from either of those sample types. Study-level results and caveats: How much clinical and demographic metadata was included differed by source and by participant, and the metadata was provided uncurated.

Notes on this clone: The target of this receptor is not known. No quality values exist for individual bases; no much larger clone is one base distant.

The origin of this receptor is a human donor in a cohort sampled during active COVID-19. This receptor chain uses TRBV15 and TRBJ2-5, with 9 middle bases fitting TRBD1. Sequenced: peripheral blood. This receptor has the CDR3 CATSRFLDRGGETQYF. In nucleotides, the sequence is TGTGCCACCAGCAGGTTTCTGGACAGGGGAGGGGAGACCCAGTACTTC.